A selection of T cell receptor beta chains follows, all from one sample in a study of T cells in Graves' hyperthyroidism and ophthalmopathy. TCRdb processed the multiplex PCR reads anew with MiXCR; each CDR3 protein has one entry. Of around 420,000 distinct CDR3 sequences listed, roughly an eighth are singletons. The source material was blood. The source of these receptors is a woman between 18 and 29 years old with Graves' hyperthyroidism. Each CDR3 is given with its conserved first and last residue. For some rows the clone size is stated as once, few or many, or as a class when expanded; others skip it.

V gene	clone size	CDR3 protein
TRBV10-3	many	CAISESRQGAYTEAFF
TRBV18	.	CASSPDREGSPLHF
TRBV12-3/TRBV12-4	many	CASSLMGGSNQPQHF
TRBV7-9	few	CASSHTPYEQYF
TRBV12-3/TRBV12-4	many	CASSFDPKGQAVSYEQYF
TRBV11-2	few	CASSKRPDREGASPLHF
TRBV28	many	CAISGEDLYGYTF
TRBV29-1	many	CSVDSGNTIYF
TRBV11-1	.	CASYPPPRGSGSIYEQYF
TRBV6-1	.	CASSEGPNSNQPQHF
TRBV12-3/TRBV12-4	many	CASSLSRRAGVAYEQYF
TRBV7-2	.	CASSLALADSTDTQYF
TRBV6-2/TRBV6-3	many	CASSPDYRLAGVSYEQYF
TRBV11-3	many	CASSLFTGDGYEQYF
TRBV10-3	many	CAIKNVWGGRNEQFF
TRBV7-2	many	CASSPGQRNQPQHF
TRBV6-5	few	CASSYSPGGNSPLHF
TRBV15	many	CATSRFGQGGIETQYF
TRBV28	few	CAGGNLLGEQFF
TRBV7-2	.	CASSSSGSTYNEQYF
TRBV12-3/TRBV12-4	many	CASSLGGGAETQYF
TRBV3-1	many	CASSQDSTGPDTQYF